Below, 3 T cell receptor beta chains from the same sample are listed, as sequenced in a study of T cell responses to AZD1222 COVID-19 vaccine. Profiling relied on immunoSEQ multiplex PCR, and the TCRdb table lists in-frame clones only, not all of them. The data contain 100,000 to 110,000 clones, roughly 86% of them singletons. This material consisted of peripheral blood, taken on day 0 of MenACWY control vaccination. Receptors were obtained from an adult in good health.

V is TRBV5-1 and J is TRBJ1-1; 7 bases match TRBD1. The CDR3 contains 14 residues. The V gene's germline CDR1 is SGHRS and CDR2 YFSETQ. The ends lost 4 bases at V and 1 base at J; junction bases unmatched: 4. The CDR3: CASSRDSSNTEAFF. CDR3 nucleotides: TGCGCCAGCAGCAGGGACAGTTCGAACACTGAAGCTTTCTTT.

This sequence joins TRBV6-2 or TRBV6-3 and TRBJ1-1; the match to TRBD1 covers 7 bases. The CDR3 contains 14 residues. Germline loops: CDR1 MNHEY, CDR2 SVGEGT. With V trimmed by 2 bases and J by 5 bases, 5 bases remained unmatched. The CDR3 DNA follows: TGTGCCAGCAGTTACCAGGGGGGAACAACTGAAGCTTTCTTT. Protein product: CASSYQGGTTEAFF.

Concerning this clone: The same CDR3 arises from other DNA sequences in this sample as well. The chain combines TRBV5-1 with TRBJ1-2; D is unresolved. Per the germline V gene, CDR1 is SGHRS and CDR2 is YFSETQ. V was trimmed by 0 bases and J by 0 bases, leaving 6 bases between them. CDR3 length: 14 residues. The chain's CDR3 is CASSLDSTNYGYTF. Written as DNA, the CDR3 is TGCGCCAGCAGCTTGGACAGTACTAACTATGGCTACACCTTC.